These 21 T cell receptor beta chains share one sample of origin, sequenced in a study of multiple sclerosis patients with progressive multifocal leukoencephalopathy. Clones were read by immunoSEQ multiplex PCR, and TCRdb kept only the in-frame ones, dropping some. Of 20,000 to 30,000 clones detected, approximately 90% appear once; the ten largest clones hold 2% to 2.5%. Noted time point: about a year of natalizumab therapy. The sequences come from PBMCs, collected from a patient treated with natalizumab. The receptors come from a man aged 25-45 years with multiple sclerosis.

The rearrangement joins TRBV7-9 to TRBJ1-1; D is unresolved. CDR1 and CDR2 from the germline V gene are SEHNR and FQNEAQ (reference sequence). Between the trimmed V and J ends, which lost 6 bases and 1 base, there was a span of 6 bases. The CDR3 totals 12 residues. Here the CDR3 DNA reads TGTGCCAGCAGACCCGGGAACACTGAAGCTTTCTTT. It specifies CASRPGNTEAFF. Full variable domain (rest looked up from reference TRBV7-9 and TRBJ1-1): DTGVSQNPRHKITKRGQNVTFRCDPISEHNRLYWYRQTLGQGPEFLTYFQNEAQLEKSRLLSDRFSAERPKGSFSTLEIQRTEQGDSAMYLCASRPGNTEAFFGQGTRLTVV.

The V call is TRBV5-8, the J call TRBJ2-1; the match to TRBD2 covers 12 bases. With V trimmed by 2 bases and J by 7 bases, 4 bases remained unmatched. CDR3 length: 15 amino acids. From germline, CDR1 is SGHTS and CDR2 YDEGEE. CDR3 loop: CASSLPTSGGNEQFF. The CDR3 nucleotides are TGTGCCAGCAGCTTACCGACTAGCGGGGGAAATGAGCAGTTCTTC.

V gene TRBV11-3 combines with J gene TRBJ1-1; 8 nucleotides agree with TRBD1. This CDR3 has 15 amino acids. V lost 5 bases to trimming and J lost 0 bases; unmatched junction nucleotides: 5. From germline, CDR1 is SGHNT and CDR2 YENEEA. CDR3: CASSEYRGMNTEAFF. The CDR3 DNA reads TGTGCCAGCAGCGAATACAGGGGGATGAACACTGAAGCTTTCTTT.

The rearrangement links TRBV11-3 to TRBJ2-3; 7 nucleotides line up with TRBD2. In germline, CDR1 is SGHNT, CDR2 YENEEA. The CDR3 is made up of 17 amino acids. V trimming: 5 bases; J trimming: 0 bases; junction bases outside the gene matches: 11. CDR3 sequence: CASSPIYSGWSTDTQYF. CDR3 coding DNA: TGTGCCAGCAGCCCAATTTATAGCGGGTGGAGCACAGATACGCAGTATTTT.

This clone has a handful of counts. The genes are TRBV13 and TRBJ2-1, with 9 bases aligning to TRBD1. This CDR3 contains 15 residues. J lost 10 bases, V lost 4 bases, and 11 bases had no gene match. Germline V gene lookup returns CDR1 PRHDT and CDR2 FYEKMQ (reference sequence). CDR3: CASSYRDRVSGEQFF. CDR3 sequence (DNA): TGTGCCAGCAGCTACCGGGACAGGGTTAGCGGGGAGCAGTTCTTC.

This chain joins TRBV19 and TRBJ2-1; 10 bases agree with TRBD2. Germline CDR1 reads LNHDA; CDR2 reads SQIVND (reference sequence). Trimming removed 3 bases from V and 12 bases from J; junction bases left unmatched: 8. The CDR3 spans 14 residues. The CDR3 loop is CASSMASGRKRQFF. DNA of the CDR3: TGTGCCAGTAGTATGGCTAGCGGGAGAAAACGGCAGTTCTTC. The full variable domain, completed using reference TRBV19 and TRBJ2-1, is DGGITQSPKYLFRKEGQNVTLSCEQNLNHDAMYWYRQDPGQGLRLIYYSQIVNDFQKGDIAEGYSVSREKKESFPLTVTSAQKNPTAFYLCASSMASGRKRQFFGPGTRLTVL.

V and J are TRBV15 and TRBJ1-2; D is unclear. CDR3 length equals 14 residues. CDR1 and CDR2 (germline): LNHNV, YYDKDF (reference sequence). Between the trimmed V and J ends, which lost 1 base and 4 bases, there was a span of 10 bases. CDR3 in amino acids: CATSRGKEGYGYTF. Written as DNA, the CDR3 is TGTGCCACCAGCAGAGGAAAGGAGGGCTATGGCTACACCTTC.

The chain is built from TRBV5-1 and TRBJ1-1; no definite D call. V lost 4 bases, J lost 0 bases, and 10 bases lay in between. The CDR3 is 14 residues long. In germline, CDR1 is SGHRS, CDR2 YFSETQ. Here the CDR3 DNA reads TGCGCCAGCAGCCCTCAATATATGAACACTGAAGCTTTCTTT. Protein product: CASSPQYMNTEAFF.

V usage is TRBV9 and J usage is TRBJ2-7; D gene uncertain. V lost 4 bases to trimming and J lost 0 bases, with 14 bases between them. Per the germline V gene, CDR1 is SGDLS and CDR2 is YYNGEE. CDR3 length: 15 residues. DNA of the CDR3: TGTGCCAGCAGCAAAAACGGACGGATCTCCTACGAGCAGTACTTC. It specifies CASSKNGRISYEQYF.

As DNA, the CDR3 is TGTGCCAGCAGTGAAGGGAGAGGGCTCCTCTACGAGCAGTACTTC. Translation gives CASSEGRGLLYEQYF. V is TRBV6-1 and J is TRBJ2-7, with a weak D call TRBD2 (5 bases). Trimming removed 1 base at V and 3 bases at J, with 13 bases between. Germline V gene data show CDR1 as MNHNS and CDR2 as SASEGT. The CDR3 totals 15 residues.

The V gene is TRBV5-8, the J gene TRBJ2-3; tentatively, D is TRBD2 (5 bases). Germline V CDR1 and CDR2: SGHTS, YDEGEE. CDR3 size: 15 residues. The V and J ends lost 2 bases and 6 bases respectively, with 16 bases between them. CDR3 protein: CASSFSGAVLDTQYF. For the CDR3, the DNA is TGTGCCAGCAGCTTCAGCGGAGCTGTCCTTGATACGCAGTATTTT. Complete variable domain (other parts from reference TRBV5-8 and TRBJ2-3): EAGVTQSPTHLIKTRGQQATLRCSPISGHTSVYWYQQALGLGLQFLLWYDEGEERNRGNFPPRFSGRQFPNYSSELNVNALELEDSALYLCASSFSGAVLDTQYFGPGTRLTVL.

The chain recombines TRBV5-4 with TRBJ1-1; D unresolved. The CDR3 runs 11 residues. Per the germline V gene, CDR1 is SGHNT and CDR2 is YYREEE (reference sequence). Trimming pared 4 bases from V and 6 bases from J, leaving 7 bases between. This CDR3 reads CASSRGSEAFF. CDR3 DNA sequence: TGTGCCAGCAGCCGGGGTTCTGAAGCTTTCTTT.

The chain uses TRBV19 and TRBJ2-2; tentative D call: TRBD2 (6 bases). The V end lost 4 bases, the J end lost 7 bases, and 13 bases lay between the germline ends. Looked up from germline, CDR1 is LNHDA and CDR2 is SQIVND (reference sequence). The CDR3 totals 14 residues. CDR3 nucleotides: TGTGCCAGTAGTACCGGAGGGTCGGTCGGGGAGCTGTTTTTT. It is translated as CASSTGGSVGELFF.

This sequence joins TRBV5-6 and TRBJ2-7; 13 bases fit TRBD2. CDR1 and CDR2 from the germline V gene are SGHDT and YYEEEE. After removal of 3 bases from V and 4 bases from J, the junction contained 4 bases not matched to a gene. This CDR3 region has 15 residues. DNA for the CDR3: TGTGCCAGCAGCTCGGGACTAGCGGGACCTTACGAGCAGTACTTC. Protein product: CASSSGLAGPYEQYF. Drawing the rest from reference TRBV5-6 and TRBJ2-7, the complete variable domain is DAGVTQSPTHLIKTRGQQVTLRCSPKSGHDTVSWYQQALGQGPQFIFQYYEEEERQRGNFPDRFSGHQFPNYSSELNVNALLLGDSALYLCASSSGLAGPYEQYFGPGTRLTVT.

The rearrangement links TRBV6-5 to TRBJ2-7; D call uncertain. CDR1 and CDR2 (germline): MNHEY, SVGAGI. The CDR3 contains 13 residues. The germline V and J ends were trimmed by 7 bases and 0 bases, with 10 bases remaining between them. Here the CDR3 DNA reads TGTGCCAGCAACCGGGCAGGCTCCTACGAGCAGTACGTC. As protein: CASNRAGSYEQYV.

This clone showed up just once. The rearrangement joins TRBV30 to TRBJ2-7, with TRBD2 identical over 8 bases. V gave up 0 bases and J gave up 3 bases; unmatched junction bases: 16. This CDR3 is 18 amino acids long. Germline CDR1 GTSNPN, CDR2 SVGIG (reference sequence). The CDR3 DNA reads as TGTGCCTGGAGTGTACCAGGGGCTACTAGCGGAGCCCACTACGAGCAGTACTTC. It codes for CAWSVPGATSGAHYEQYF.

The CDR3 region is CASGSPGGDHYEQYF. The CDR3 coding sequence is TGTGCTAGTGGTTCTCCAGGGGGGGACCACTACGAGCAGTACTTC. The chain couples TRBV12-5 to TRBJ2-7; D possibly matches TRBD1 or TRBD2 (7 bases each). Trimming cost V 4 bases and J 3 bases, with 16 bases left between them. This CDR3 is built from 15 residues. CDR1 and CDR2 (germline): LGHNT, FRNRAP.

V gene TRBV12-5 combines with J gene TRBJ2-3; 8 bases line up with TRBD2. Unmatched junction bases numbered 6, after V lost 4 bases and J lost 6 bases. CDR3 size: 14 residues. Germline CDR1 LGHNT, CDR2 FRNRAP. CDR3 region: CASGSRGGRDTQYF. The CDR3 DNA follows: TGTGCTAGTGGTTCCCGGGGGGGAAGGGATACGCAGTATTTT.

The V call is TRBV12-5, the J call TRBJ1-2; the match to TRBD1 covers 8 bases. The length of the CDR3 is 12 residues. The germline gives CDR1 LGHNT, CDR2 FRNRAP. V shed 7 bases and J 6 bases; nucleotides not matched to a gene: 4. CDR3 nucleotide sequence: TGTGCTAGTGCAGGACAGGGCGATGGCTACACCTTC. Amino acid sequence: CASAGQGDGYTF.

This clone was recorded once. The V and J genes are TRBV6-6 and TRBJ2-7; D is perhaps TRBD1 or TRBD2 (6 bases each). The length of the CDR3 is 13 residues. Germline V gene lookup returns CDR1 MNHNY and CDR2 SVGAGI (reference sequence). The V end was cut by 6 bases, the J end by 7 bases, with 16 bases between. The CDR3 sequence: CASRTPGAREQYV. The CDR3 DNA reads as TGTGCCAGCAGAACACCGGGGGCGAGGGAGCAGTACGTC.

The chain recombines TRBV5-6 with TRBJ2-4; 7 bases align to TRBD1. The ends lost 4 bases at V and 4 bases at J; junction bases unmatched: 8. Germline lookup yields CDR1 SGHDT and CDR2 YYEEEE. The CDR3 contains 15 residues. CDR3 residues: CASSRRDSQKNIQYF. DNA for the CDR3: TGTGCCAGCAGCCGCCGGGACAGCCAGAAAAACATTCAGTACTTC.